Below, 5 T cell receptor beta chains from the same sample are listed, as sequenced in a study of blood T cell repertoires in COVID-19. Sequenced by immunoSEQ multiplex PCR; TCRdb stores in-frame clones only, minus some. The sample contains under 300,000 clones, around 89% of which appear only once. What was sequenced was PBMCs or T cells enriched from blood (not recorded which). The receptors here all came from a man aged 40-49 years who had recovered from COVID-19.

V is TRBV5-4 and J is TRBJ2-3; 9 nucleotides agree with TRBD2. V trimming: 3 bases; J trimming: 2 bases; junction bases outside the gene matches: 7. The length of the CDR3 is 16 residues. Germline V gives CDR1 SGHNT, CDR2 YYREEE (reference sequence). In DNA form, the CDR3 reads TGTGCCAGCAGCTACGCTAGCGGGGCAATCACAGATACGCAGTATTTT. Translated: CASSYASGAITDTQYF.

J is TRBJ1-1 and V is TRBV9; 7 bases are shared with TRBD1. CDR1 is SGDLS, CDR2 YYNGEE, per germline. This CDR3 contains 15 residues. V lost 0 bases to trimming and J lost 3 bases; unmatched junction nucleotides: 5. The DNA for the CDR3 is TGTGCCAGCAGCGTAGAGGGACAGCCGTACACTGAAGCTTTCTTT. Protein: CASSVEGQPYTEAFF.

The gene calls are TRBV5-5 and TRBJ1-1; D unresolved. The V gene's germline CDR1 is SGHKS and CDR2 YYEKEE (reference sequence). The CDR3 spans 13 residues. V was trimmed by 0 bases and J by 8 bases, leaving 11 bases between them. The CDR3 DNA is TGTGCCAGCAGCTTGGCAGGCGTGTCGGAAGCTTTCTTT. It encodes CASSLAGVSEAFF.

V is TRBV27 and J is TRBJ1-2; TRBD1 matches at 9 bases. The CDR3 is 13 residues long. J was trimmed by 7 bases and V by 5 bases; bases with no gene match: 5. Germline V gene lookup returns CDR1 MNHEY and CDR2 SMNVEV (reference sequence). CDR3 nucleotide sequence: TGTGCCAGCAGTCGTGGGGACAGGGTTGGCTACACCTTC. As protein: CASSRGDRVGYTF.

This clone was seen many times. This CDR3 is CASSLGAAMTGELFF. The CDR3 DNA reads as TGTGCCAGCTCATTGGGGGCCGCAATGACCGGGGAGCTGTTTTTT. J is TRBJ2-2 and V is TRBV18; D possibly corresponds to TRBD1 (6 bases). Trimming took off 5 bases at V and 5 bases at J, with 15 bases between the two ends. This CDR3 is built from 15 residues. Germline V lookup: CDR1 KGHSH, CDR2 LQKENI.